Shown below are 15 T cell receptor beta chains from a single sample sequenced in a study of shared clonotypes between healthy human individuals. Some clones are missing from TCRdb's copy, which holds only in-frame ones; the method was immunoSEQ multiplex PCR. The sample consists of about 2.3 million clones, around 92% of them appearing once. Sample: naive CD4+ T cells from PBMCs. The subset was: CD45RA+ positively selected. The receptors were gathered from a man aged 18 to 35 in good health. Some clones in this sample may be carry-over from other donors' samples.

The V call is TRBV5-8, the J call TRBJ2-2, with D unresolved. Germline CDR1 and CDR2: SGHTS and YDEGEE. Trimming removed 0 bases from V and 7 bases from J, with 13 bases in between. This CDR3 has 15 residues. The CDR3 spells CASSLGTKYGGELFF. CDR3 coding DNA: TGTGCCAGCAGCTTGGGAACTAAGTATGGCGGGGAGCTGTTTTTT.

This clone was found once. J is TRBJ2-6 and V is TRBV11-3; D is unresolved. The V end was cut by 3 bases, the J end by 3 bases, with 3 bases between. The CDR3 covers 13 residues. The germline gives CDR1 SGHNT, CDR2 YENEEA. The CDR3 protein is CASSLSGANVLTF. CDR3 DNA sequence: TGTGCCAGCAGCTTGAGTGGGGCCAACGTCCTGACTTTC.

This clone was counted only a few times. The chain couples TRBV10-1 to TRBJ1-1, with 8 bases identical to TRBD1. Losses at the gene ends were 10 bases for V and 7 bases for J; bases not matched to a gene: 8. Germline V gene lookup returns CDR1 WNHNN and CDR2 SYGVQD (reference sequence). This CDR3 region has 12 residues. CDR3: CATSPGTGEAFF. In DNA, the CDR3 is TGCGCCACGTCCCCCGGGACAGGTGAAGCTTTCTTT.

This chain links TRBV14 with TRBJ2-7; TRBD2 might be the D (5 bases). Deletions cut 4 bases from V and 7 bases from J, with 17 bases between. Germline loops: CDR1 SGHDN, CDR2 FVKESK. The CDR3 totals 14 residues. The CDR3 protein is CASSPLGGLWEQYF. The CDR3 nucleotides are TGTGCCAGCAGCCCCCTTGGCGGGCTGTGGGAGCAGTACTTC.

The chain recombines TRBV11-3 with TRBJ2-1; no clear D. The germline V and J ends were trimmed by 1 base and 6 bases, with 7 bases remaining between them. From germline, CDR1 is SGHNT and CDR2 YENEEA. The CDR3 runs 13 residues. This CDR3 is CASSLAGGNEQFF. The CDR3 nucleotides read TGTGCCAGCAGCTTAGCTGGTGGCAATGAGCAGTTCTTC.

The chain joins TRBV7-4 to TRBJ2-5; 9 nucleotides line up with TRBD1. Germline V gene data show CDR1 as SGHVT and CDR2 as SQSDAQ. The CDR3 has 15 amino acids. With 4 bases clipped from V and 2 bases from J, the junction kept 5 bases outside the gene matches. This CDR3 is CASSSLDRGQETQYF. The CDR3 region has the DNA TGTGCCAGCAGCTCCCTGGACAGGGGACAAGAGACCCAGTACTTC. Full variable domain (rest looked up from reference TRBV7-4 and TRBJ2-5): GAGVSQSPRYKVAKRGRDVALRCDSISGHVTLYWYRQTLGQGSEVLTYSQSDAQRDKSGRPSGRFSAERPERSVSTLKIQRTEQGDSAVYLCASSSLDRGQETQYFGPGTRLLVL.

The rearrangement joins TRBV7-2 to TRBJ2-1; 7 bases are a match to TRBD1. CDR3 length equals 16 residues. Germline V lookup: CDR1 SGHTA, CDR2 FQGNSA. J lost 9 bases, V lost 1 base, and 12 bases had no gene match. In DNA form, the CDR3 reads TGTGCCAGCAGCTTAGGTTCGAGACAGGGATGGGGTGAGCAGTTCTTC. Its protein product is CASSLGSRQGWGEQFF.

The rearrangement uses TRBV5-1 and TRBJ1-1; D perhaps matches TRBD1 (6 bases). The CDR3 spans 14 residues. Trimming pared 5 bases from V and 6 bases from J, leaving 17 bases between. CDR1 is SGHRS and CDR2 is YFSETQ in the germline V gene. CDR3 amino acids: CASSRDTPKAEAFF. The CDR3 coding sequence is TGCGCCAGCAGTCGGGACACCCCAAAGGCTGAAGCTTTCTTT.

V and J are TRBV27 and TRBJ2-5, with unresolved D. The assigned J gene may be wrong: the sequence end matches TRBJ2-7 better. The CDR3 is 13 amino acids. Looked up from germline, CDR1 is MNHEY and CDR2 is SMNVEV (reference sequence). The CDR3 region is CASSLHFSYEQYF. In DNA, the CDR3 is TGTGCCAGCAGTTTACACTTCAGTTACGAGCAGTACTTC.

This clone came up once. The V and J genes are TRBV5-6 and TRBJ2-3; D is ambiguous. The CDR3 extends over 14 amino acids. CDR1 and CDR2 (germline): SGHDT, YYEEEE. V was cut by 2 bases and J by 3 bases, with 10 bases left in between. The CDR3 spells CASSFLRVTDTQYF. Written as DNA, the CDR3 is TGTGCCAGCAGCTTCCTAAGGGTTACAGATACGCAGTATTTT. Together with reference TRBV5-6 and TRBJ2-3, the CDR3 gives the full variable domain: DAGVTQSPTHLIKTRGQQVTLRCSPKSGHDTVSWYQQALGQGPQFIFQYYEEEERQRGNFPDRFSGHQFPNYSSELNVNALLLGDSALYLCASSFLRVTDTQYFGPGTRLTVL.

V gene TRBV6-4 combines with J gene TRBJ2-3, with D possibly matching TRBD2 (5 bases). The germline V gene has CDR1 MRHNA and CDR2 SNTAGT. This CDR3 has 15 amino acids. The V gene lost 5 bases and the J gene lost 3 bases, with 15 bases spanning the gap. CDR3 protein: CASSLGSGPTDTQYF. The CDR3 DNA sequence: TGTGCCAGCAGTCTGGGGAGCGGCCCTACAGATACGCAGTATTTT.

This clone was recorded once. V usage is TRBV10-3 and J usage is TRBJ2-7; 7 bases map to TRBD1. CDR3 size: 13 residues. V lost 7 bases, J lost 0 bases, and 3 bases stayed unmatched. Germline CDR1 reads ENHRY; CDR2 reads SYGVKD. CDR3 nucleotide sequence: TGTGCCATCACTGACAGGGTCTCCTACGAGCAGTACTTC. Translated: CAITDRVSYEQYF.

Turning to this clone: Other nucleotide sequences from this sample produce the same CDR3. The J gene is TRBJ2-3, the V gene TRBV5-1, with TRBD1 matching 8 bases. Germline V CDR1 and CDR2: SGHRS, YFSETQ. The CDR3 sequence is 14 residues long. V gave up 3 bases and J gave up 4 bases; unmatched junction bases: 4. CDR3 coding DNA: TGCGCCAGCAGCTCGCAGGGGGCTGCAGATACGCAGTATTTT. Encoded protein: CASSSQGAADTQYF.

The CDR3 DNA sequence: TGTGCCTGGACCCGACAGGGGAGGGGCTCCTACAATGAGCAGTTCTTC. Translation: CAWTRQGRGSYNEQFF. The genes are TRBV30 and TRBJ2-1; D possibly corresponds to TRBD1 (8 bases). The CDR3 extends over 16 amino acids. V was pared by 4 bases and J by 0 bases, with 16 bases between. In germline, CDR1 is GTSNPN, CDR2 SVGIG (reference sequence).

A note on this clone: This sample includes further DNA sequences coding for the same CDR3. The genes are TRBV5-1 and TRBJ2-7; D is unresolved. Trimming took off 0 bases at V and 5 bases at J, with 9 bases between the two ends. Germline lookup yields CDR1 SGHRS and CDR2 YFSETQ. The CDR3 contains 13 residues. The CDR3 is CASSLAPGNEQYF. The CDR3, as DNA: TGCGCCAGCAGCTTGGCCCCCGGTAACGAGCAGTACTTC.